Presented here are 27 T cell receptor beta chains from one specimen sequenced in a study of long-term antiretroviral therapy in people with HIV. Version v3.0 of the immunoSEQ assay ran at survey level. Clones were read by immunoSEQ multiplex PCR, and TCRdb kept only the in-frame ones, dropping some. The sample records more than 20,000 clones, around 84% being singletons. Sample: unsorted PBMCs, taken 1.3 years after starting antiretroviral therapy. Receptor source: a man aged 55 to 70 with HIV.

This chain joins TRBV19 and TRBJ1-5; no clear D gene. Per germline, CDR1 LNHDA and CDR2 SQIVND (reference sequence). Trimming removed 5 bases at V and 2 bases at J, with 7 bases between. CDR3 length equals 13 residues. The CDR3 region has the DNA TGTGCCAGTAGTGAAGTCGGCAATCAGCCCCAGCATTTT. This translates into CASSEVGNQPQHF.

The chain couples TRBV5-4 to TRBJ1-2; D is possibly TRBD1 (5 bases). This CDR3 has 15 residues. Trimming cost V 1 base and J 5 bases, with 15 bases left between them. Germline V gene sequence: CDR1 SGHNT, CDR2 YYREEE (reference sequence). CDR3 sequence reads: CASSLLGVASYGYTF. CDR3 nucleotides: TGTGCCAGCAGCTTGCTAGGGGTCGCCTCTTATGGCTACACCTTC.

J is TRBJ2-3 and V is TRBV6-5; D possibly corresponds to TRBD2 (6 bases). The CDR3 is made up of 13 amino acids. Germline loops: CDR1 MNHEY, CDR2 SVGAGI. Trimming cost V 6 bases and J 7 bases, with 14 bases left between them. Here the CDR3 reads CASRPGLHNTQYF. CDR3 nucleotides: TGTGCCAGCAGGCCGGGACTGCACAATACGCAGTATTTT.

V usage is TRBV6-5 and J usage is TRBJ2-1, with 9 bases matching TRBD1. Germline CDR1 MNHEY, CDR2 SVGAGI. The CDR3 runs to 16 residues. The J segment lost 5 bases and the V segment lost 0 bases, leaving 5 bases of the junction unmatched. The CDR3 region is CASSYSMGQGHNEQFF. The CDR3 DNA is TGTGCCAGCAGTTACTCGATGGGACAGGGACACAATGAGCAGTTCTTC.

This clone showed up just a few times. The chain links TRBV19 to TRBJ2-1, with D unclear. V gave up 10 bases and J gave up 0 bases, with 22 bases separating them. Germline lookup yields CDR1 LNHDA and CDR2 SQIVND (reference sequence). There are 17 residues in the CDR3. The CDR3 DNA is TGTGCCACCAAAGTGGGAATACAGTCCAACTCCTACAATGAGCAGTTCTTC. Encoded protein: CATKVGIQSNSYNEQFF.

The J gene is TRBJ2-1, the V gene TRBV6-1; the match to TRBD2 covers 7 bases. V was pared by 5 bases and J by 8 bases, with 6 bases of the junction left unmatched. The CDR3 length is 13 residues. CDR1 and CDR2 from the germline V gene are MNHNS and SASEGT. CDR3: CASSPPGRDEQFF. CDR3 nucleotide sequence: TGTGCCAGCAGTCCCCCGGGGAGGGATGAGCAGTTCTTC.

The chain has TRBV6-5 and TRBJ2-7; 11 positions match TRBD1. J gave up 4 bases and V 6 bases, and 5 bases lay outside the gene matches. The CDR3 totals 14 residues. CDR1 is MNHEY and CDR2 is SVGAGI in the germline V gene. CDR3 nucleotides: TGTGCCAGCAGCAGCCGGGACAGGGGGTACGAGCAGTACTTC. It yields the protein CASSSRDRGYEQYF.

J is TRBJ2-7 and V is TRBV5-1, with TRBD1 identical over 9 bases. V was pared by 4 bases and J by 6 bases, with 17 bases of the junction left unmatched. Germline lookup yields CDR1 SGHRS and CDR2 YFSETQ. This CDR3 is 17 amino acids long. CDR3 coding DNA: TGCGCCAGCAGCGCGGGACAGGGAATCTCCCCCCATGCCGAGCAGTACTTC. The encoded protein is CASSAGQGISPHAEQYF.

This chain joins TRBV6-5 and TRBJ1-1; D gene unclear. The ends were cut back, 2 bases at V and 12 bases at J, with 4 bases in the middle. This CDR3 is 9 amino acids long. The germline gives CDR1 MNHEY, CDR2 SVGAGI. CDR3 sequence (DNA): TGTGCCAGCAGTTACAATTCTTTCTTT. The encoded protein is CASSYNSFF.

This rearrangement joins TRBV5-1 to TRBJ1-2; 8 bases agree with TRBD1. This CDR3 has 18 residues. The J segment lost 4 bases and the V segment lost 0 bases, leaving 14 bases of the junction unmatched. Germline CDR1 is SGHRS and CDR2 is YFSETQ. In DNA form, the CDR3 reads TGCGCCAGCAGCTTGGAGGGGGTAGACAGGGGAAGAAGCTATGGCTACACCTTC. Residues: CASSLEGVDRGRSYGYTF.

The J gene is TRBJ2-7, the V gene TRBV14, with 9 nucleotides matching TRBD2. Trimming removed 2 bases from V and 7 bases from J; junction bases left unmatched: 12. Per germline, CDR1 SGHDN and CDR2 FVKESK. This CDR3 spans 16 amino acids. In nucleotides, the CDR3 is TGTGCCAGCAGCCAATTTAGGTTAGCGGGAGCGCGGGAGCAGTACTTC. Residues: CASSQFRLAGAREQYF.

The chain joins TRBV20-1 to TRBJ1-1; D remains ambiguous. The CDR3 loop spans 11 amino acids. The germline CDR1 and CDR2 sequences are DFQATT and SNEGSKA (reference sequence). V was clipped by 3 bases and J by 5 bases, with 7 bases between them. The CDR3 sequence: CSASEWTEAFF. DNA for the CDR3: TGCAGTGCTAGCGAATGGACTGAAGCTTTCTTT.

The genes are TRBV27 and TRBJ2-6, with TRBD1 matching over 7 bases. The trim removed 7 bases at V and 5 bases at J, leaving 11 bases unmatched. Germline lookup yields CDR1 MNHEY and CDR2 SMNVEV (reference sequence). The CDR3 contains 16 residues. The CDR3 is CASTRQGPRWANVLTF. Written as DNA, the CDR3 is TGTGCCAGCACCAGACAGGGCCCCCGTTGGGCCAACGTCCTGACTTTC.

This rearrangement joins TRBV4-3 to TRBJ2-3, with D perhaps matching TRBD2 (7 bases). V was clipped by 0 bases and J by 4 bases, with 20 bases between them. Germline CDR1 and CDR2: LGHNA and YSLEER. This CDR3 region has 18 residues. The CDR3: CASSQDAGRGEGSDTQYF. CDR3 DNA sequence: TGCGCCAGCAGCCAAGATGCGGGTAGGGGGGAGGGGTCAGATACGCAGTATTTT.

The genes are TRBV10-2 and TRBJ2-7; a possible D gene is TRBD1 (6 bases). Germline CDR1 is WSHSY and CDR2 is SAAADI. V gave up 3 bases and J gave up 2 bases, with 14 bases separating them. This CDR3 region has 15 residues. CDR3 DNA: TGCGCCAGCAGTGACACTGGACAGTTAGCCTACGAGCAGTACTTC. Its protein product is CASSDTGQLAYEQYF.

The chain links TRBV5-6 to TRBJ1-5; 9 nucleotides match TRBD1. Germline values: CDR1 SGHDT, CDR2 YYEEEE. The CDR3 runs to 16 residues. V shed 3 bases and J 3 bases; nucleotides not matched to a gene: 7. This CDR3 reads CASSSITGGYNQPQHF. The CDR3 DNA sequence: TGTGCCAGCAGCTCAATAACAGGGGGCTACAATCAGCCCCAGCATTTT.

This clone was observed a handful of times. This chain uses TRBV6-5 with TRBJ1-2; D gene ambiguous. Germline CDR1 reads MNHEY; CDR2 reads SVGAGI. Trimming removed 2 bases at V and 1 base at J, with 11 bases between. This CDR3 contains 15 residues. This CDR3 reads CASSYGRYDNYGYTF. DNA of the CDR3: TGTGCCAGCAGTTACGGGCGGTATGATAACTATGGCTACACCTTC.

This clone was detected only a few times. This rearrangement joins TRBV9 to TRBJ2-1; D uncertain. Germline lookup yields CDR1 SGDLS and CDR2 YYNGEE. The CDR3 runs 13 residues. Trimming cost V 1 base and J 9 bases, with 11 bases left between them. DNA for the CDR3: TGTGCCAGCAGCGTAACTTCCAATCGTGAGCAGTTCTTC. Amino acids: CASSVTSNREQFF.

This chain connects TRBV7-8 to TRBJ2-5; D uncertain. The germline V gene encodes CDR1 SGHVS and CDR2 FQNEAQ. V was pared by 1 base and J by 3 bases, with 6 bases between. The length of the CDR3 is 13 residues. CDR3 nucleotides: TGTGCCAGCAGCTTAGGTGCCAAAGAGACCCAGTACTTC. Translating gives CASSLGAKETQYF.

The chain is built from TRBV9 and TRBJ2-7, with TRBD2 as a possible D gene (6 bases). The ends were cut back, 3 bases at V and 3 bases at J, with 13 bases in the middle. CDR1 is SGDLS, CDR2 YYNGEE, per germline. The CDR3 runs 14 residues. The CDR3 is CASSAGDLNYEQYF. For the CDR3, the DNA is TGTGCCAGCAGCGCGGGGGACCTCAACTACGAGCAGTACTTC.

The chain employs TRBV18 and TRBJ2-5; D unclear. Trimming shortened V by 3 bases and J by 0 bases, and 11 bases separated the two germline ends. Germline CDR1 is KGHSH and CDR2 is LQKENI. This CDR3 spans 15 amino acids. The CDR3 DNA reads TGTGCCAGCTCACCCGAACTGACGTACCAAGAGACCCAGTACTTC. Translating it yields CASSPELTYQETQYF.

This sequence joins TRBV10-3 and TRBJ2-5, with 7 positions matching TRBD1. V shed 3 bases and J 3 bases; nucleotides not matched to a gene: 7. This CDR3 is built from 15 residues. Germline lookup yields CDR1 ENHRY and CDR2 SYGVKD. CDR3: CAISEPNRGKETQYF. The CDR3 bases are TGTGCCATCAGTGAACCAAACAGGGGAAAAGAGACCCAGTACTTC.

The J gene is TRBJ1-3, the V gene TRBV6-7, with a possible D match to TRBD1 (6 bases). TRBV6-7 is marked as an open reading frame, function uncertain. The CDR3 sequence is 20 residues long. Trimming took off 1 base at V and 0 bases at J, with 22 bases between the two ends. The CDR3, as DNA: TGTGCCAGCAGTTACTATGTCGGGGGCGAATTGATAAGCTCTGGAAACACCATATATTTT. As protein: CASSYYVGGELISSGNTIYF.

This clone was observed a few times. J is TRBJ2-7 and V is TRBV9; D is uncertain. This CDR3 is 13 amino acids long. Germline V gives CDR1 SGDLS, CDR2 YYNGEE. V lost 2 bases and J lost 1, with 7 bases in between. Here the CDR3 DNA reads TGTGCCAGCAGCGTCGGATTATCCTACGAGCAGTACTTC. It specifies CASSVGLSYEQYF.

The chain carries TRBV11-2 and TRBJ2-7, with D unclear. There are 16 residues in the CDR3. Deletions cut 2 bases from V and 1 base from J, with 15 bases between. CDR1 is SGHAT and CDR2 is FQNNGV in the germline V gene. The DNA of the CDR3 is TGTGCCAGCAGCTTAATTGCCTTGTCGGAGTCCTACGAGCAGTACTTC. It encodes CASSLIALSESYEQYF.

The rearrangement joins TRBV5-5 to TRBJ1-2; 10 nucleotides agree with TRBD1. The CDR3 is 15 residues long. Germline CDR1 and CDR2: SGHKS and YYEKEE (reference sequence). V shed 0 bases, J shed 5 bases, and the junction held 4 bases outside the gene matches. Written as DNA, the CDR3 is TGTGCCAGCAGCTTGGCCGGGACAGGGGAATATGGCTACACCTTC. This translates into CASSLAGTGEYGYTF. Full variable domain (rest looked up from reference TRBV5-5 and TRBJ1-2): DAGVTQSPTHLIKTRGQQVTLRCSPISGHKSVSWYQQVLGQGPQFIFQYYEKEERGRGNFPDRFSARQFPNYSSELNVNALLLGDSALYLCASSLAGTGEYGYTFGSGTRLTVV.

The CDR3 sequence: CASGQETQYF. The CDR3 nucleotides are TGTGCCAGCGGCCAAGAGACCCAGTACTTC. The J gene is TRBJ2-5, the V gene TRBV5-4, with unresolved D. The CDR3 is 10 amino acids. Germline values: CDR1 SGHNT, CDR2 YYREEE (reference sequence). Trimming stripped 7 bases from V and 1 base from J, with 2 bases between.